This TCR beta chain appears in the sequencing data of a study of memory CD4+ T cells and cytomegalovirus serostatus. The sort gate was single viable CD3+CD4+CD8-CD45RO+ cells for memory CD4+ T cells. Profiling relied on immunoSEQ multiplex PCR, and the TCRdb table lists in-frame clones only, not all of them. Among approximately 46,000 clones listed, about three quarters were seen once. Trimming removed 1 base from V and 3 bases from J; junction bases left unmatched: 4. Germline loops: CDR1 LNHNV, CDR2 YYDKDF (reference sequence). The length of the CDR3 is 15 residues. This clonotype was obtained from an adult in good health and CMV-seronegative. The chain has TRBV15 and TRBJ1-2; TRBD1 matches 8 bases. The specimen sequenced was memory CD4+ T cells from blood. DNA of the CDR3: TGTGCCACCAGCAGAGCAGGGGGCAGGGACTATGGCTACACCTTC. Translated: CATSRAGGRDYGYTF.